This TCR beta chain was observed in a study of cytomegalovirus exposure and HLA in healthy donors. General study findings and limits: In a later analysis, HLA-C alleles had the fewest associated TCRs, DRB1 alleles the most. Researchers reported in a later analysis that common viral pathogens appeared linked to several top clusters.

PCR was performed using 60 Vbeta and 13 Jbeta primers. The table came from immunoSEQ multiplex PCR; TCRdb's copy has only in-frame clones and leaves some out. The repertoire holds about 120,000 clones, with 75% to 85% as singletons. Germline V gene lookup returns CDR1 SGHDT and CDR2 YYEEEE. Deletions cut 0 bases from V and 8 bases from J, with 10 bases between. The CDR3 has 13 residues. This clone was picked up one time. Antigen: not known. The J gene is TRBJ2-3, the V gene TRBV5-6; no firm D call. Source material: PBMCs. This receptor was identified in a man aged 25-45 years in good health and CMV-seropositive. The CDR3 DNA follows: TGTGCCAGCAGCTTGGCCCAGGCCCCTACGCAGTATTTT. Protein: CASSLAQAPTQYF.